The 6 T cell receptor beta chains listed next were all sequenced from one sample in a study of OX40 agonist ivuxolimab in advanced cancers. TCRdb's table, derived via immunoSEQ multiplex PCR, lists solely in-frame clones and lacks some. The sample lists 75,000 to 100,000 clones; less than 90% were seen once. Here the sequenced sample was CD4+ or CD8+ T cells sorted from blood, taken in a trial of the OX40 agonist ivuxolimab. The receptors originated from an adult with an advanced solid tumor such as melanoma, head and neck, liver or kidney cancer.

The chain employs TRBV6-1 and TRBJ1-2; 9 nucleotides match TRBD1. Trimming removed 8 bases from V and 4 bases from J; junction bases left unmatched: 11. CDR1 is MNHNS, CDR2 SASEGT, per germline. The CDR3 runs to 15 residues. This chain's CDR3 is CASGSATGGSYGYTF. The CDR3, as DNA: TGTGCCAGCGGGTCAGCGACAGGGGGATCCTATGGCTACACCTTC.

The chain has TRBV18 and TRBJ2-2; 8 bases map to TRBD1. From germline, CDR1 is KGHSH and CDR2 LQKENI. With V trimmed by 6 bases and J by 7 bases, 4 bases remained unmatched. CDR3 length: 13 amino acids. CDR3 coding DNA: TGTGCCAGCTCGCGACAGGGGAGCGGGGAGCTGTTTTTT. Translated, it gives CASSRQGSGELFF.

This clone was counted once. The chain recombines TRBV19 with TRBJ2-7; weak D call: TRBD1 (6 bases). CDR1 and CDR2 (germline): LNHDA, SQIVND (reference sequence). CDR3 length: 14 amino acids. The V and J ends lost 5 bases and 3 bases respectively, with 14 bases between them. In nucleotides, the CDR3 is TGTGCCAGTAGTGCACCGGGACAAGACTACGAGCAGTACTTC. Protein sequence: CASSAPGQDYEQYF.

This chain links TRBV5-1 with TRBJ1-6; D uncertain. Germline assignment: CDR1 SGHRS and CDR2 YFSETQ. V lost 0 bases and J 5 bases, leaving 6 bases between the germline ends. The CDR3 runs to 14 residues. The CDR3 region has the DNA TGCGCCAGCAGCTTGGGTCCCAATAATTCACCCCTCCACTTT. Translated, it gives CASSLGPNNSPLHF.

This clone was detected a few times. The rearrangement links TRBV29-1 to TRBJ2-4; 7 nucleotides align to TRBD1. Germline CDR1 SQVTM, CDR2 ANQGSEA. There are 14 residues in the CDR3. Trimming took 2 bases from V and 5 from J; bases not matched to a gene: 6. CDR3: CSVESRTGQNIQYF. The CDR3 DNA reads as TGCAGCGTTGAATCGAGGACAGGCCAAAACATTCAGTACTTC.

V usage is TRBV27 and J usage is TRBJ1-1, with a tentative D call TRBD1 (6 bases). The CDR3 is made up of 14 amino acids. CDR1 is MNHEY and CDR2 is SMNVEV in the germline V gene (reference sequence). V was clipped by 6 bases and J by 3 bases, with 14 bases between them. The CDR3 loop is CASSPGRGDTEAFF. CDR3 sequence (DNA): TGTGCCAGCAGCCCCGGGAGGGGGGACACTGAAGCTTTCTTT.